The rows below give T cell receptor beta chains drawn from one sample of a study of CD8+CD57+ T cells in acquired aplastic anemia. Via MiXCR, TCRdb re-called the reads, giving one row per CDR3 protein. The profile covers under 250,000 distinct CDR3 sequences, with about 60% appearing a single time and around three fifths taken by the ten largest. The sample consisted of sorted CD4+, CD8+, or CD8+CD57+ T cells (not recorded which) from PBMCs. These receptor sequences come from a human donor with aplastic anemia. Both conserved end residues are part of each CDR3. A D gene is named only where the DNA matches it firmly. Not all rows give a size; the values are once, few, many and, for expanded clones, a class.

V gene	D gene	clone size	J gene	CDR3 DNA	CDR3 protein
TRBV24-1	NA	NA	TRBJ2-3	TGTGCCACCAGTGCCTACCGGGGACACACAGATACGCAGTATTTT	CATSAYRGHTDTQYF
TRBV24-1	NA	few	TRBJ2-3	TGTGCCACCAGTGATTCAGGCGTCGGCACAGATACGCAGTATTTT	CATSDSGVGTDTQYF
TRBV7-2	TRBD2	NA	TRBJ2-5	TGTGCCAGCAGCTTAGCCCTTAGCGGGGGAGGAGAGACCCAGTACTTC	CASSLALSGGGETQYF
TRBV7-8	NA	NA	TRBJ1-2	TGTGCCAGCAGCTTGTACACCAGAGCTAACTATGGCTACACCTTC	CASSLYTRANYGYTF
TRBV10-1	NA	NA	TRBJ1-2	TGCGCCAGCAGTGAGGACAGGATCTATAGCTACACCTTC	CASSEDRIYSYTF
TRBV28	TRBD1	many	TRBJ1-2	TGTGCCAGCAGTTCTTTAACAGGGGAGGATGGCTACACCTTC	CASSSLTGEDGYTF
TRBV19	NA	NA	TRBJ2-7	TGTGCCAGTAGCGACTTACGCTCCTACGAGCAGTACTTC	CASSDLRSYEQYF
TRBV15	NA	few	TRBJ2-3	TGTCACCAAACCCGGGACCCGTCCCCAGATACGCAGTATTTT	CHQTRDPSPDTQYF
TRBV5-1	NA	many	TRBJ2-2	TGCGCCAGCAGCTTCCAGGATTACACCGGGGAGCTGTTTTTT	CASSFQDYTGELFF
TRBV7-9	TRBD2	NA	TRBJ2-1	TGTGCCAGAACCGGGACTAGCGACAATGAGCAGTTCTTC	CARTGTSDNEQFF
TRBV19	NA	NA	TRBJ2-3	TGTGCCAGTACCCCCACGACAGGTTTAGATACGCAGTATTTT	CASTPTTGLDTQYF
TRBV9	NA	NA	TRBJ2-7	TGTGCCAGCAGCGCCGCCGGACAGGAGCAGTACTTC	CASSAAGQEQYF
TRBV7-9	NA	few	TRBJ1-6	TGTGCCAGCAGCTTGTCGGTAGAATCACCCCTCCACTTT	CASSLSVESPLHF
TRBV12-3/TRBV12-4	NA	many	TRBJ2-5	TGTGCCAGCAGACCTGGGACACACCAAGAGACCCAGTACTTC	CASRPGTHQETQYF
TRBV2	NA	NA	TRBJ2-7	TGTGCCAGCAGTGGCCGCGGGACGCGGTCCTACGAGCAGTACTTC	CASSGRGTRSYEQYF
TRBV7-6	TRBD2	many	TRBJ2-3	TGTGCCAGCAGCTTTATTAGCGGGGCTACAGATACGCAGTATTTT	CASSFISGATDTQYF
TRBV20-1	TRBD1	NA	TRBJ2-3	TGCAGTGCTAGAAGGACAGGACTCACAGATACGCAGTATTTC	CSARRTGLTDTQYF
TRBV20-1	NA	few	TRBJ1-2	TGCAGTGCGGCAAAACTAACAGGGTTCTATGGCTACACCTTC	CSAAKLTGFYGYTF
TRBV6-1	TRBD1	NA	TRBJ1-2	TGTGCCAGCAGAGCCGGGACAGGGTCGGATGGCTACACCTTC	CASRAGTGSDGYTF
TRBV10-1	NA	once	TRBJ2-1	TGCGCCAGCAGTAAAGGACTGTCATACGGGCAGTTCTTC	CASSKGLSYGQFF
TRBV5-1	TRBD1	NA	TRBJ2-7	TGCGCCAGCAGCTTGGATGACAGGGCCTACGAGCAGTACTTC	CASSLDDRAYEQYF
TRBV7-6	NA	NA	TRBJ1-6	TGTGCCAGCAGCTTAAGTCCACGGACAGCTAATTCACCCCTCCACTTT	CASSLSPRTANSPLHF
TRBV19	NA	NA	TRBJ1-6	TGTGCCAGTAGTATAACGCAGTACAGTTCACCCCTCCACTTT	CASSITQYSSPLHF
TRBV20-1	NA	many	TRBJ2-1	TGCAGTGCTAGAGATTTTGGAGGGTGGCATGAGCAGTTCTTC	CSARDFGGWHEQFF
TRBV24-1	NA	few	TRBJ2-2	TGTGCCACCAGGTTCGCCGGGGAGCTGTTTTTT	CATRFAGELFF
TRBV7-2	NA	NA	TRBJ1-2	TGTGCCAGCAGCTTAGCGGGTCCGAGCAACTATGGCTACACCTTC	CASSLAGPSNYGYTF
TRBV5-1	TRBD2	NA	TRBJ2-7	TGCGCCAGCAGCTTAGCCCGGGTAGCGGGAGATGACGAGCAGTACTTC	CASSLARVAGDDEQYF
TRBV11-2	TRBD1	many	TRBJ2-7	TGTGCCAGCACCGAAGGGACAGCAGGACTCCTACGCGAGCAGTACTTC	CASTEGTAGLLREQYF
TRBV19	NA	NA	TRBJ2-4	TGTGCCAGCAACGATCCGCGAGGGGAAGCCAAAAACATTCAGTACTTC	CASNDPRGEAKNIQYF
TRBV7-9	TRBD2	NA	TRBJ2-3	TGTGCCAGCAGCTTGGGACTAGCGGCGGATACGCAGTATTTT	CASSLGLAADTQYF
TRBV6-1	NA	NA	TRBJ1-2	TGTGCCAGCAGTGAAACACCCGGGACGAGTTATGGCTACACCTTC	CASSETPGTSYGYTF
TRBV27	TRBD1	NA	TRBJ2-4	TGTGCCAGCAGCCTCGCCCGGGACAGAATTCAGTACTTC	CASSLARDRIQYF
TRBV20-1	NA	few	TRBJ2-3	TGCAGTGCTAGTACCGATACGCAGTATTTT	CSASTDTQYF
TRBV20-1	NA	NA	TRBJ2-1	TGCAGTGCTAGAGGTAACAATGAGCAGTTCTTC	CSARGNNEQFF
TRBV10-3	NA	once	TRBJ1-5	TGTGCCATCAGTGAGTCGCGGGGGGGCGCGGGGCAGCCCCAGCATTTT	CAISESRGGAGQPQHF
TRBV15	TRBD2	NA	TRBJ2-1	TGTGCCACCAGCAGAGGGACTAGCGGAGATTACAATGAGCAGTTCTTC	CATSRGTSGDYNEQFF
TRBV7-2	TRBD1	NA	TRBJ2-5	TGTGCCAGTGCAGGGGGCGCCAGGGAGACCCAGTACTTC	CASAGGARETQYF
TRBV2	TRBD1	medium-sized	TRBJ1-4	TGTGCCAGCAACGGACAGGAGGGTCGAACTAATGAAAAACTGTTTTTT	CASNGQEGRTNEKLFF
TRBV2	TRBD1	NA	TRBJ1-1	TGTGCCAGCATGGCGGACAGGGGAAACACTGAAGCTTTCTTT	CASMADRGNTEAFF
TRBV6-5	NA	many	TRBJ2-7	TGTGCCAGCAGTACGTACGTCGGGACGTCCTCCTACGAGCAGTACTTC	CASSTYVGTSSYEQYF